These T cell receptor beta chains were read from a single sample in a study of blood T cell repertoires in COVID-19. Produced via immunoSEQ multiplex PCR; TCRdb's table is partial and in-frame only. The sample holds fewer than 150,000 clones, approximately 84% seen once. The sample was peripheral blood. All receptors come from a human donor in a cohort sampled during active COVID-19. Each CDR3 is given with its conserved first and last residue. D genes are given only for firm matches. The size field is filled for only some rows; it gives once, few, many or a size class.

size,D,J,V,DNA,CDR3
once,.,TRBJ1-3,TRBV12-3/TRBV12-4,TGTGCCAGCAGCCAAGGGGCAGGGGTAACCATATATTTT,CASSQGAGVTIYF
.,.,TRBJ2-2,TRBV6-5,TGTGCCAGCAGTTACCCATCAGGGTCCGGGGAGCTGTTTTTT,CASSYPSGSGELFF
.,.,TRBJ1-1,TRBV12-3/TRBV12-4,TGTGCCAGCAGTTTTGCAGAGAACACTGAAGCTTTCTTT,CASSFAENTEAFF
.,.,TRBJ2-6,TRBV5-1,TGCGCCAGCAGCTCTCAGGCGGGTGGGGCCAACGTCCTGACTTTC,CASSSQAGGANVLTF
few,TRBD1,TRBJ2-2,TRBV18,TGTGCCAGCTCACGTCGGGACAGGGAACCCACCGGGGAGCTGTTTTTT,CASSRRDREPTGELFF
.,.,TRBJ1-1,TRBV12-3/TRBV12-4,TGTGCCAGCGGTTTACCTCCGGACACTGAAGCTTTCTTT,CASGLPPDTEAFF
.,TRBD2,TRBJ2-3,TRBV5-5,TGTGCCAGCAGCTTGGAATTAGCGGGGGGGTCAGATACGCAGTATTTT,CASSLELAGGSDTQYF
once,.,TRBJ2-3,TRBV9,TGTGCCAGCAGCCATGGGAGGTTCGACACAGATACGCAGTATTTT,CASSHGRFDTDTQYF
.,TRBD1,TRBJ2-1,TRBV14,TGTGCCAGCAGCCCTTGGACAGGGCGGGGTGAGCAGTTCTTC,CASSPWTGRGEQFF
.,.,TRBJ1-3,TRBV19,TGTGCCTCGAGGTTATTGAACACCATATATTTT,CASRLLNTIYF
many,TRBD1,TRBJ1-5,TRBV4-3,TGCGCCAGCAGCCAAGATATGGGACAGGGTGGTCAGCCCCAGCATTTT,CASSQDMGQGGQPQHF
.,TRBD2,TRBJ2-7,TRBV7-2,TGTGCCTCGGGGGGGGATCGGTACGAGCAGTACTTC,CASGGDRYEQYF
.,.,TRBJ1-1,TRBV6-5,TGTGCCAGCAGTCCATTCAGGGGCAACACTGAAGCTTTCTTT,CASSPFRGNTEAFF
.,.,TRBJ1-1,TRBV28,TGTGCCAGCAGCCCTCCAGGGGTTGCTGAAGCTTTCTTT,CASSPPGVAEAFF
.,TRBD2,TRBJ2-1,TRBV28,TGTGCCGCTCGGGGGGGCCGGCCCAATGAGCAGTTCTTC,CAARGGRPNEQFF
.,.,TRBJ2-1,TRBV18,TGTGCCAGCTCACCTTTCTCCAGGGATAAGGGTGAGCAGTTCTTC,CASSPFSRDKGEQFF
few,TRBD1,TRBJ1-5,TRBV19,TGTGCCAGTAGACCCGACAGGGGTGGGAATCAGCCCCAGCATTTT,CASRPDRGGNQPQHF
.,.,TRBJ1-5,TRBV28,TGTGCCAGCGGCCAGGGGACTCAGCCCCAGCATTTT,CASGQGTQPQHF
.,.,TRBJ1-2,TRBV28,TGTGCCAGCAGTTTAACGACAGCTCGGAGGGGTGGCTACACCTTC,CASSLTTARRGGYTF
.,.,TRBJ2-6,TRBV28,TGTGCCAGCAGTTTAACGGGTACTGGGGCCAACGTCCTGACTTTC,CASSLTGTGANVLTF
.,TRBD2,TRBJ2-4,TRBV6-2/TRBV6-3,TGTGCCAGCAGCCTACTAGCGGGGGGCGGGGGAGCCAAAAACATTCAGTACTTC,CASSLLAGGGGAKNIQYF
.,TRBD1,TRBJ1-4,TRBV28,TGTGCCAGCAGTTCAACAGGGGGCGCAGACGAAAAACTGTTTTTT,CASSSTGGADEKLFF
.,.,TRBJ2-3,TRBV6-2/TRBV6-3,TGTGCCAGCAGTTCGTCTGGACTCCGCACAGATACGCAGTATTTT,CASSSSGLRTDTQYF
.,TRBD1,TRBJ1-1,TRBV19,TGTGCCAGTAGCTCAGGACAGGGCACTGAAGCTTTCTTT,CASSSGQGTEAFF
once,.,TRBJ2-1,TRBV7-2,TGTGCCAGCAGCTTAGAAGGGGCGCGCTACAATGAGCAGTTCTTC,CASSLEGARYNEQFF
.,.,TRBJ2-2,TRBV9,TGTGCCAGCAGCGCGGGGGCCGGGGAGCTGTTTTTT,CASSAGAGELFF
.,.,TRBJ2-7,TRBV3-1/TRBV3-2,TGTGCCAGCACGACGGGACTCCAATCCTACGAGCAGTACTTC,CASTTGLQSYEQYF
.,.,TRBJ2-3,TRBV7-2,TGTGCCAGCAGCTTAGGAGGCAGGGTCCCAGATACGCAGTATTTT,CASSLGGRVPDTQYF
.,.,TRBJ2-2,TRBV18,TGTGCCAGCTCATCAAGACGGACTACCGGGGAGCTGTTTTTT,CASSSRRTTGELFF
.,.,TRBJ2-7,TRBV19,TGTGCCAGTAGGGACAGTGGATATTCCTACGAGCAGTACTTC,CASRDSGYSYEQYF
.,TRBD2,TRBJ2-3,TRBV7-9,TGTGCCAGCAGCTCGGTACTAGCGGGGGCCACAGATACGCAGTATTTT,CASSSVLAGATDTQYF
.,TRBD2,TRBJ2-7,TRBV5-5,TGTGCCAGCAGTTATCTTAGCGGGGGCAGGTACGAGCAGTACTTC,CASSYLSGGRYEQYF
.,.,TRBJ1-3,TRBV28,TGTGCCAGCATCCGAGACGGAGTCTCTGGAAACACCATATATTTT,CASIRDGVSGNTIYF
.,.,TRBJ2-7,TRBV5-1,TGCGCCAGCAGCTTTGAGTTTGGTCCCGAGGCTCTCTACGAGCAGTACTTC,CASSFEFGPEALYEQYF
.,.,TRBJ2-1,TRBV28,TGTGCCAGCAGATCGGGGATCACCTACAATGAGCAGTTCTTC,CASRSGITYNEQFF
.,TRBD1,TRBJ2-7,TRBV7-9,TGTGCCAGCAGCTATGGGACAGCTTCCTACGAGCAGTACTTC,CASSYGTASYEQYF
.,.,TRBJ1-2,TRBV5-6,TGTGCCAGCAGCCCCGACAGGACCTATGGCTACACCTTC,CASSPDRTYGYTF
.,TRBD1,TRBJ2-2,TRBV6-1,TGTGCCAGCAGTGAACAGGGGGCTTACACCGGGGAGCTGTTTTTT,CASSEQGAYTGELFF
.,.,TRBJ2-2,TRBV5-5,TGTGCCAGCAGCTTCCGCCTCCCCTCCAGGGGCGGGGAGCTGTTTTTT,CASSFRLPSRGGELFF
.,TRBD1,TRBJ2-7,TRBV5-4,TGTGCCAGCAGCTTTACGACAGGGGGTTCCTACGAGCAGTACTTC,CASSFTTGGSYEQYF
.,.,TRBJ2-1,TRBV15,TGTGCCACCAGCATTCAGGTCAGAGAGCAGTTCTTC,CATSIQVREQFF
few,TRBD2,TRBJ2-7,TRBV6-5,TGTGCCAGCAGGAGGACTAGCTCCTACGAGCAGTACTTC,CASRRTSSYEQYF
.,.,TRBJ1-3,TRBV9,TGTGCCAGCAGCCCCGAGGTGGCTGGAAACACCATATATTTT,CASSPEVAGNTIYF
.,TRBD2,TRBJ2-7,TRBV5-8,TGTGCCAGCAGCCCCGCGGGCCCGACTAGCGGGGGGGCCGATGTCGACGAGCAGTACTTC,CASSPAGPTSGGADVDEQYF
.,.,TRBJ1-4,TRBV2,TGTGCCACCCAGGGCCCAACTAATGAAAAACTGTTTTTT,CATQGPTNEKLFF
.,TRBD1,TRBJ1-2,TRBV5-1,TGCGCCAGCAGCTGGGACAGGGACTATGGCTACACCTTC,CASSWDRDYGYTF
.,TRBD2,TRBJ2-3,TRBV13,TGTGCCAGCAGCTTAGTGACTAGCGGGCCAGATACGCAGTATTTT,CASSLVTSGPDTQYF
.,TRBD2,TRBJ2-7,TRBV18,TGTGCCAGCTCCTCTAGCGGGGGCACCTCCTACGAGCAGTACTTC,CASSSSGGTSYEQYF
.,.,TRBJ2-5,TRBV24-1,TGTGCCACCAGTGACTACGACCGGAGGGAGACCCAGTACTTC,CATSDYDRRETQYF
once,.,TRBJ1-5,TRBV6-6,TGTGCCAGCAGTTACTCCAGGGGTCCCCAGCATTTT,CASSYSRGPQHF
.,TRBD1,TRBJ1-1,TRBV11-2,TGTGCCAGCAGCCCAGCACAGGGGATGAACACTGAAGCTTTCTTT,CASSPAQGMNTEAFF
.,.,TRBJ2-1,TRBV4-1,TGCGCCAGCAGCCAAGAGGTTCCAGGTCCCTACAATGAGCAGTTCTTC,CASSQEVPGPYNEQFF
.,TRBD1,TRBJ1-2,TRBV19,TGTGCCAGTAGTGGGACAGGGCCGGGCTATGGCTACACCTTC,CASSGTGPGYGYTF
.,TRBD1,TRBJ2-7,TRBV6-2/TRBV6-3,TGTGCCAGCAGTTACGGGACAGACCTCTACGAGCAGTACTTC,CASSYGTDLYEQYF